The present entry profiles one T cell receptor beta chain with its context. These data come from a study of control samples from healthy donors and cancer patients. Germline lookup yields CDR1 SGDLS and CDR2 YYNGEE. This CDR3 has 13 amino acids. V shed 0 bases and J shed 6 bases, with 8 bases lying between them. Using immunoSEQ multiplex PCR, the repertoire was profiled, and TCRdb retains in-frame clones only, with some absent. This sample carries fewer than 200,000 clones, roughly 88% of them seen once, and the ten largest clones take approximately 4.9%. This chain joins TRBV9 and TRBJ2-3; D not resolved. This TCR derives from a woman aged 25 to 39 in good health. The source material was blood. DNA for the CDR3: TGTGCCAGCAGCGTAGGTACAGCCGATACGCAGTATTTT. Amino acid sequence: CASSVGTADTQYF.